The 25 T cell receptor beta chains below all came from one sample that was sequenced in a study of CD4 T cells in relation to SARS-CoV-2 and coronaviruses. Unexposed donor CD4+ T cells date from about 2010-2019, before the COVID-19 pandemic. Profiling relied on immunoSEQ multiplex PCR, and the TCRdb table lists in-frame clones only, not all of them. The data contain about 59,000 clones, just over 85% of them singletons. The material sequenced was memory CD4+ T cells from PBMCs. These receptors came from a human donor in good health.

This clone was observed a few times. The chain joins TRBV2 to TRBJ2-1; 10 nucleotides match TRBD2. This CDR3 comprises 16 residues. From germline, CDR1 is SNHLY and CDR2 FYNNEI. Trimming took 7 bases from V and 4 from J; bases not matched to a gene: 10. The CDR3 nucleotides read TGTGCCAGCAAGGCGAGGTTACTAGCGGGGTACAATGAGCAGTTCTTC. Protein product: CASKARLLAGYNEQFF.

The rearrangement uses TRBV24-1 and TRBJ2-1, with a weak D call TRBD2 (6 bases). The CDR3 totals 12 residues. V was cut by 12 bases and J by 8 bases, with 16 bases left in between. Per the germline V gene, CDR1 is KGHDR and CDR2 is SFDVKD. CDR3: CASAGRLDEQFF. CDR3 DNA sequence: TGTGCCTCGGCAGGGAGGCTGGATGAGCAGTTCTTC.

This chain connects TRBV3-1 (or the pseudogene TRBV3-2) to TRBJ1-2; D uncertain. Per germline, CDR1 LGHDT and CDR2 YNNKEL (reference sequence). The CDR3 is 15 amino acids. Trimming stripped 1 base from V and 4 bases from J, with 13 bases between. CDR3 nucleotides: TGTGCCAGCAGCCAAGGGTTCGGCAGCAGCTATGGCTACACCTTC. Translation gives CASSQGFGSSYGYTF.

The V and J genes are TRBV10-2 and TRBJ2-3, with 7 positions matching TRBD1. After removal of 7 bases from V and 5 bases from J, the junction contained 3 bases not matched to a gene. This CDR3 has 12 amino acids. In germline, CDR1 is WSHSY, CDR2 SAAADI. The CDR3 region is CASKGAGDTQYF. CDR3 bases: TGCGCCAGCAAGGGGGCTGGAGATACGCAGTATTTT.

This clone turned up a few times. This chain uses TRBV11-2 with TRBJ1-2; the D is unclear. Germline V gene data show CDR1 as SGHAT and CDR2 as FQNNGV. V dropped 0 bases and J dropped 1 base, with 15 bases sitting between them. This CDR3 spans 17 amino acids. The CDR3 sequence: CASSLDGGWRGNYGYTF. CDR3 coding DNA: TGTGCCAGCAGCTTAGATGGTGGGTGGCGCGGTAACTATGGCTACACCTTC. Supplemented by reference TRBV11-2 and TRBJ1-2, the full variable domain reads EAGVAQSPRYKIIEKRQSVAFWCNPISGHATLYWYQQILGQGPKLLIQFQNNGVVDDSQLPKDRFSAERLKGVDSTLKIQPAKLEDSAVYLCASSLDGGWRGNYGYTFGSGTRLTVV.

V usage is TRBV20-1 and J usage is TRBJ2-5; 13 nucleotides agree with TRBD2. The CDR3 has 16 amino acids. V gave up 3 bases and J gave up 4 bases; unmatched junction bases: 8. In germline, CDR1 is DFQATT, CDR2 SNEGSKA (reference sequence). CDR3 bases: TGCAGTGCTAGTTGGAGGACTAGCGGGAGTGGAGAGACCCAGTACTTC. It is translated as CSASWRTSGSGETQYF.

This chain joins TRBV7-3 and TRBJ2-3; no clear D. The CDR3 runs 15 residues. CDR1 is SGHTA, CDR2 FQGTGA, per germline. Trimming took off 1 base at V and 10 bases at J, with 18 bases between the two ends. In DNA form, the CDR3 reads TGTGCCAGCAGCTTAAACTGGGATACTCGATTCGCGCAGTATTTT. This encodes CASSLNWDTRFAQYF.

The chain has TRBV10-2 and TRBJ2-7; D possibly matches TRBD1 or TRBD2 (6 bases each). This CDR3 is 16 amino acids long. Germline assignment: CDR1 WSHSY and CDR2 SAAADI. The germline V and J ends were trimmed by 6 bases and 0 bases, with 18 bases remaining between them. This CDR3 reads CASRNPGGAHSYEQYF. The CDR3, as DNA: TGCGCCAGCAGGAACCCCGGGGGCGCCCACTCCTACGAGCAGTACTTC.

This chain connects TRBV12-3 or TRBV12-4 to TRBJ1-6; D call uncertain. The CDR3 length is 13 residues. Between the trimmed V and J ends, which lost 3 bases and 6 bases, there was a span of 6 bases. The CDR3 region has the DNA TGTGCCAGCAGTTTTTCGGGTAATTCACCCCTCCACTTT. Translated: CASSFSGNSPLHF.

The CDR3 is CASTWTGSNTEAFF. The CDR3 coding sequence is TGTGCCAGCACCTGGACAGGTTCGAACACTGAAGCTTTCTTT. The chain uses TRBV7-2 and TRBJ1-1; TRBD1 matches at 7 bases. The CDR3 is 14 amino acids. Per germline, CDR1 SGHTA and CDR2 FQGNSA. Trimming removed 7 bases from V and 1 base from J; junction bases left unmatched: 6.

The rearrangement links TRBV12-3 or TRBV12-4 to TRBJ1-2; the D gene is possibly TRBD1 (6 bases). Trimming stripped 7 bases from V and 2 bases from J, with 11 bases between. CDR3 length: 13 residues. CDR3 loop: CASTTGQNYGYTF. CDR3 sequence (DNA): TGTGCCAGCACCACGGGACAAAACTATGGCTACACCTTC.

The chain carries TRBV7-3 and TRBJ2-3, with 8 bases fitting TRBD1. Trimming removed 5 bases from V and 4 bases from J; junction bases left unmatched: 2. The CDR3 sequence is 13 residues long. Germline CDR1 reads SGHTA; CDR2 reads FQGTGA. CDR3: CASSPRGPDTQYF. The CDR3 bases are TGTGCCAGCAGCCCCAGGGGGCCAGATACGCAGTATTTT.

Only one count was recorded for this clone. This chain connects TRBV30 to TRBJ2-5; tentative D call: TRBD1 (5 bases). Trimming left V 4 bases short and J 7 bases short, with 19 bases between. The CDR3 is 14 residues long. Per the germline V gene, CDR1 is GTSNPN and CDR2 is SVGIG (reference sequence). The chain's CDR3 is CAWTSGSVWGTQYF. Here the CDR3 DNA reads TGTGCCTGGACGTCAGGGTCGGTGTGGGGGACCCAGTACTTC.

This clone came up a few times. The chain is built from TRBV10-2 and TRBJ2-1; D is ambiguous. V dropped 3 bases and J dropped 13 bases, with 10 bases sitting between them. The CDR3 totals 11 residues. CDR1 and CDR2 from the germline V gene are WSHSY and SAAADI. The CDR3 region has the DNA TGCGCCAGCAGTGAACGAGCCCGCCAGTTCTTC. Amino acids: CASSERARQFF.

The V call is TRBV30, the J call TRBJ2-7; perhaps TRBD1 as D (5 bases). Trimming cost V 0 bases and J 4 bases, with 13 bases left between them. The CDR3 totals 14 residues. Germline V CDR1 and CDR2: GTSNPN, SVGIG (reference sequence). The CDR3 DNA is TGTGCCTGGAGTGTACCAGGGATCCCGTACGAGCAGTACTTC. Its translation: CAWSVPGIPYEQYF.

This chain joins TRBV5-1 and TRBJ2-5; tentative D call: TRBD2 (5 bases). Trimming took 4 bases from V and 5 from J, leaving 18 bases between them. Germline V CDR1 and CDR2: SGHRS, YFSETQ. The CDR3 covers 15 residues. As DNA, the CDR3 is TGCGCCAGCAGCCCCGCGGCTAGCACTGTGGAGACCCAGTACTTC. The encoded protein is CASSPAASTVETQYF.

The CDR3 nucleotides are TGTGCCAGCAGTGACAGTGCGGGCAGACTGAACACTGAAGCTTTCTTT. Its translation is CASSDSAGRLNTEAFF. The chain carries TRBV6-1 and TRBJ1-1; D gene unclear. This CDR3 is 16 amino acids long. Germline-derived CDR1 and CDR2 are MNHNS and SASEGT. The V end was cut by 3 bases, the J end by 0 bases, with 14 bases between.

The chain links TRBV30 to TRBJ1-6; no clear D gene. Germline V gene lookup returns CDR1 GTSNPN and CDR2 SVGIG (reference sequence). Trimming stripped 8 bases from V and 4 bases from J, with 12 bases between. The length of the CDR3 is 13 residues. As DNA, the CDR3 is TGTGCCGCGGGTACGATGTATAATTCACCCCTCCACTTT. This sequence encodes CAAGTMYNSPLHF.

This CDR3 reads CASSQKERTQGTQYF. CDR3 nucleotide sequence: TGTGCCAGCAGCCAAAAGGAAAGGACACAGGGGACCCAGTACTTC. This chain uses TRBV3-1 (or the pseudogene TRBV3-2) with TRBJ2-5, with D possibly TRBD1 on 6 matching bases. The ends were cut back, 2 bases at V and 7 bases at J, with 17 bases in the middle. CDR1 is LGHDT and CDR2 is YNNKEL in the germline V gene (reference sequence). The CDR3 is 15 amino acids.

V gene TRBV6-5 combines with J gene TRBJ1-2; 7 bases fit TRBD1. The germline V gene has CDR1 MNHEY and CDR2 SVGAGI. The trim removed 5 bases at V and 2 bases at J, leaving 8 bases unmatched. The CDR3 loop spans 15 amino acids. For the CDR3, the DNA is TGTGCCAGCAGTCTCGGACAGGACATAAACTATGGCTACACCTTC. It specifies CASSLGQDINYGYTF.

This chain connects TRBV3-1 (or the pseudogene TRBV3-2) to TRBJ2-7; 10 bases align to TRBD2. The CDR3 covers 15 residues. V lost 2 bases to trimming and J lost 2 bases; unmatched junction nucleotides: 3. The germline CDR1 and CDR2 sequences are LGHDT and YNNKEL (reference sequence). CDR3 nucleotides: TGTGCCAGCAGCCAACTTAGCGGGGGGACCTACGAGCAGTACTTC. Translating gives CASSQLSGGTYEQYF.

Points on this clone: The same CDR3 arises from other DNA sequences in this sample as well. This chain links TRBV27 with TRBJ2-3; TRBD2 matches at 9 bases. Germline values: CDR1 MNHEY, CDR2 SMNVEV (reference sequence). The CDR3 extends over 16 amino acids. With 5 bases clipped from V and 5 bases from J, the junction kept 11 bases outside the gene matches. CDR3 sequence: CASSRPPAGGRDTQYF. The CDR3 DNA reads TGTGCCAGCAGTCGACCCCCCGCGGGAGGGAGAGATACGCAGTATTTT.

The CDR3 sequence: CASSCPSGIYTEAFF. DNA of the CDR3: TGTGCCAGCAGCTGCCCCAGTGGGATATACACTGAAGCTTTCTTT. J is TRBJ1-1 and V is TRBV21-1. TRBV21-1 is an annotated pseudogene. The length of the CDR3 is 15 residues.

V and J are TRBV19 and TRBJ1-5; D is unresolved. In germline, CDR1 is LNHDA, CDR2 SQIVND (reference sequence). This CDR3 spans 13 amino acids. V was shortened by 2 bases and J by 2 bases, with 4 bases between the two germline ends. DNA for the CDR3: TGTGCCAGTAGTATAAGGGGCAATCAGCCCCAGCATTTT. Amino acid sequence: CASSIRGNQPQHF. Together with reference TRBV19 and TRBJ1-5, the CDR3 gives the full variable domain: DGGITQSPKYLFRKEGQNVTLSCEQNLNHDAMYWYRQDPGQGLRLIYYSQIVNDFQKGDIAEGYSVSREKKESFPLTVTSAQKNPTAFYLCASSIRGNQPQHFGDGTRLSIL.

This chain uses TRBV5-1 with TRBJ2-1; D unresolved. This CDR3 region has 13 residues. Looked up from germline, CDR1 is SGHRS and CDR2 is YFSETQ. V gave up 4 bases and J gave up 5 bases, with 10 bases separating them. CDR3 bases: TGCGCCAGCAGCCCTCAGACCGACAATGAGCAGTTCTTC. Protein product: CASSPQTDNEQFF.